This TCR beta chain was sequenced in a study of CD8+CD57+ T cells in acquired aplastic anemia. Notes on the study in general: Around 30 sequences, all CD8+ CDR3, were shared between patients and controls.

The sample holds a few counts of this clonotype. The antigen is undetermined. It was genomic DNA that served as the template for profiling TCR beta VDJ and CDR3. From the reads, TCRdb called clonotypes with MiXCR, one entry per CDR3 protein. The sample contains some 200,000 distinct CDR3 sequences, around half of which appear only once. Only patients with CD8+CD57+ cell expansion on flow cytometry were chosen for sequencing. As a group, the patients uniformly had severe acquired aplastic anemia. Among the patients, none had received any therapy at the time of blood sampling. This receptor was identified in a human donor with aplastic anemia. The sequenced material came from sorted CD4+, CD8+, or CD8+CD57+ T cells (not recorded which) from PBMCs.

The CDR3 DNA follows: TGTGCCACCAGCAGAGATCCCCGACAGAGTCTTGAAGCTTTCTTT. This gives the protein CATSRDPRQSLEAFF. The chain carries TRBV15 and TRBJ1-1; D perhaps matches TRBD1 (5 bases). Trimming cost V 0 bases and J 7 bases, with 15 bases left between them. Germline assignment: CDR1 LNHNV and CDR2 YYDKDF (reference sequence). There are 15 residues in the CDR3.